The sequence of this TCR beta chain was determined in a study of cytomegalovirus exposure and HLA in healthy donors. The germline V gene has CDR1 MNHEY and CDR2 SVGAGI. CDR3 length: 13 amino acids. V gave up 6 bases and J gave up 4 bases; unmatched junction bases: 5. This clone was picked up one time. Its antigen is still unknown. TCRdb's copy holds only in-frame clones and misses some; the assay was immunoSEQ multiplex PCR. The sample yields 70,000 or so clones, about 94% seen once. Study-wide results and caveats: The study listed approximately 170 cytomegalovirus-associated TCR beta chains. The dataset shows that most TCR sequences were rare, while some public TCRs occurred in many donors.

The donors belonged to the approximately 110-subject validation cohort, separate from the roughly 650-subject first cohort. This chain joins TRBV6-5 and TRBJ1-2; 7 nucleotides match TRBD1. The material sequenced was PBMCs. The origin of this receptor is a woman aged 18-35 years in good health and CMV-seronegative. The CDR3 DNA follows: TGTGCCAGCAGCGGGGACAGATTCTATGGCTACACCTTC. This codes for CASSGDRFYGYTF.